The entry that follows covers one TCR beta chain sequence. Its antigen remains unidentified. This entry belongs to a study of cytomegalovirus exposure and HLA in healthy donors. Whole-study findings and limits: Among TCR beta chains, those listed as cytomegalovirus-associated numbered under 200.

Trimming cost V 4 bases and J 6 bases, with 10 bases left between them. The CDR3 runs to 13 residues. Germline CDR1 is SGHTA and CDR2 is FQGNSA. PCR employed 60 Vbeta and 13 Jbeta primers. Some clones are missing from TCRdb's copy, which holds only in-frame ones; the method was immunoSEQ multiplex PCR. This table holds 150,000 to 200,000 clones, around 83% found once. This clonotype was obtained from a woman aged 40 to 50 in good health and CMV-seronegative. J is TRBJ2-4 and V is TRBV7-2, with D unresolved. Sequencing input: PBMCs. The CDR3 loop is CASSSSVGNIQYF. Here the CDR3 DNA reads TGTGCCAGCAGCTCTTCGGTTGGAAACATTCAGTACTTC. Drawing the rest from reference TRBV7-2 and TRBJ2-4, the complete variable domain is GAGVSQSPSNKVTEKGKDVELRCDPISGHTALYWYRQSLGQGLEFLIYFQGNSAPDKSGLPSDRFSAERTGGSVSTLTIQRTQQEDSAVYLCASSSSVGNIQYFGAGTRLSVL.